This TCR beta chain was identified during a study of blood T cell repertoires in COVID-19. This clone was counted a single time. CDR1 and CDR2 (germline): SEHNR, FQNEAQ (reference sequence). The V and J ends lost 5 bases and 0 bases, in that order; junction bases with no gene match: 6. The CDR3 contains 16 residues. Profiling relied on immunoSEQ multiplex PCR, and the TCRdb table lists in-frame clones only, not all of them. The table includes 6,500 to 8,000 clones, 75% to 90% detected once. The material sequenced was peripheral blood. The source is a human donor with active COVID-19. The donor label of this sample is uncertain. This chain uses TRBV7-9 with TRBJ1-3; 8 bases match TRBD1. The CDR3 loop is CASSLWTGHSGNTIYF. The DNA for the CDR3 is TGTGCCAGCAGCCTCTGGACAGGGCACTCTGGAAACACCATATATTTT.